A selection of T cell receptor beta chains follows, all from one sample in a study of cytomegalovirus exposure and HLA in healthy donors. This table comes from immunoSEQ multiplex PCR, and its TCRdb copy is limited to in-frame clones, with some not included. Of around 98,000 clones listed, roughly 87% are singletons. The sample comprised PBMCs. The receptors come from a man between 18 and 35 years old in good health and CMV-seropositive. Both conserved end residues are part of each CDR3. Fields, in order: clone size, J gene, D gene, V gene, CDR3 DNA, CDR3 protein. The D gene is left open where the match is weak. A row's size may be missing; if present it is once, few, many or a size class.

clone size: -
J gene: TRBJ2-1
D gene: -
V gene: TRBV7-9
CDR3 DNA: TGTGCCAGCAGCTTCGGGAACCCCAAAGACAATGAGCAGTTCTTC
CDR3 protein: CASSFGNPKDNEQFF

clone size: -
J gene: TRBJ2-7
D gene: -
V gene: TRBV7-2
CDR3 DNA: TGTGCCAGCAGCTTACGGGGATCCAGGTTCTACGAGCAGTACTTC
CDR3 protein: CASSLRGSRFYEQYF

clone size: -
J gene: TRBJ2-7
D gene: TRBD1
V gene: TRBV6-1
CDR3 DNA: TGTGCCAGCAGTCAGGACAGGGGGTCGGACGAGCAGTACTTC
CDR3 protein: CASSQDRGSDEQYF

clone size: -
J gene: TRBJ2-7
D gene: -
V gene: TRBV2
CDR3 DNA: TGTGCCAGCAACAGGGAGCACTACGAGCAGTACTTC
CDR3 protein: CASNREHYEQYF

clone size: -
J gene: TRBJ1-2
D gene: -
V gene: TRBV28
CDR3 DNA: TGTGCCAGCAGTTTCGACAGAGCCTATGGCTACACCTTC
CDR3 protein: CASSFDRAYGYTF

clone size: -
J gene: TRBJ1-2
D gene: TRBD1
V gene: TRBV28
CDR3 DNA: TGTGCCAGCAGTTTATGGGACAGGGGTGGCTACACCTTC
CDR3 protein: CASSLWDRGGYTF

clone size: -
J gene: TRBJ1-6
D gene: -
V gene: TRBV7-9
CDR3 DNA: TGTGCCAGCAGCTTATTTGGCAGGGATAATTCACCCCTCCACTTT
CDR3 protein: CASSLFGRDNSPLHF

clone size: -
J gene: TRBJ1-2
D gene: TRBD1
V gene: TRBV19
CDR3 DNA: TGTGCCAGTAGTACCCTTGACAGGGCCTATGGCTACACCTTC
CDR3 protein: CASSTLDRAYGYTF

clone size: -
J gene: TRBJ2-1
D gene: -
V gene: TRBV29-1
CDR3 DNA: TGCAGCGTTGTGGGGGGGGGCCTGGATGAGCAGTTCTTC
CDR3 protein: CSVVGGGLDEQFF

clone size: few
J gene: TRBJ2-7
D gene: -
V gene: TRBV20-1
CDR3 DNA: TGCAGTGCACCCAGACAGGCTTGGCAGTACTTC
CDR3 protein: CSAPRQAWQYF

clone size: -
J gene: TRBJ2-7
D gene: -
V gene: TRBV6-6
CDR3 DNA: TGTGCCAGCAGCCCTTTTAAATTGTCTTACGAGCAGTACTTC
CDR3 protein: CASSPFKLSYEQYF

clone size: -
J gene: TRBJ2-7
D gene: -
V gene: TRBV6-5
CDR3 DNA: TGTGCCAGCAGTTACTCGCCCAGGGGTAGCTACGAGCAGTACTTC
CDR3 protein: CASSYSPRGSYEQYF

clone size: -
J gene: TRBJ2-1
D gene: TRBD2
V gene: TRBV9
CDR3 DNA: TGTGCCAGCAGCGTAGGGGGCGGGGGAGCGAACTCCTACAATGAGCAGTTCTTC
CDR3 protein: CASSVGGGGANSYNEQFF

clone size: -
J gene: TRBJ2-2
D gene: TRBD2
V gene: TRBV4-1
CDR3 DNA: TGCGCCAGCAGCCAGGACGGGAGGGCCAGGACGGGGGAGCTGTTTTTT
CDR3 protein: CASSQDGRARTGELFF

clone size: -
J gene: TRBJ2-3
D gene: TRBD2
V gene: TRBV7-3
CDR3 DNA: TGTGCCAGCAGCTTATGGGGCGGGAGGTCTGATACGCAGTATTTT
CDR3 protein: CASSLWGGRSDTQYF

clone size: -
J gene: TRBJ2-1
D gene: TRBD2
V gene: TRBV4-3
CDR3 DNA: TGCGCCAGCAGCCGTTTGGCTAGCGGAGACAATGAGCAGTTCTTC
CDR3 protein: CASSRLASGDNEQFF

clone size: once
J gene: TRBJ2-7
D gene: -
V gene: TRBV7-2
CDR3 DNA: TGTGCCAGCAGCCCCATCGGGTATTTGGAGCAGTACTTC
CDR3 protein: CASSPIGYLEQYF

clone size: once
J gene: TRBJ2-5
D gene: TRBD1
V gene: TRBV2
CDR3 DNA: TGTGCCAGAACCCAATCCGGGACAGGGTCATGGGAGACCCAGTACTTC
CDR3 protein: CARTQSGTGSWETQYF

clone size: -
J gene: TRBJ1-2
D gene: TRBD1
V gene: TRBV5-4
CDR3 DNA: TGTGCCAGCAGCCCTCCCGGGGACAGGGAGGTCTATGGCTACACCTTC
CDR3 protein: CASSPPGDREVYGYTF

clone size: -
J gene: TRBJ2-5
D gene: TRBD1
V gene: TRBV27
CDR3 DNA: TGTGCCAGCAGTTTCGGACAGGTGGGGGAGACCCAGTACTTC
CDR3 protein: CASSFGQVGETQYF

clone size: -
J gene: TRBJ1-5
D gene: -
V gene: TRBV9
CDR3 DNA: TGTGCCAGCAGCAGAGGACATGGCAATCAGCCCCAGCATTTT
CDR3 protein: CASSRGHGNQPQHF

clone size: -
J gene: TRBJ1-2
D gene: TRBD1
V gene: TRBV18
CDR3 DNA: TGTGCCAGCTCACCTTCAGGACAGGGTGGATATGGCTACACCTTC
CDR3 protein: CASSPSGQGGYGYTF

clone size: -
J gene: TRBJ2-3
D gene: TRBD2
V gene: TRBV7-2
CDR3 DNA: TGTGCCAGCAGACTCGTCCTAGCGGGTGCAGATACGCAGTATTTT
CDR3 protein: CASRLVLAGADTQYF

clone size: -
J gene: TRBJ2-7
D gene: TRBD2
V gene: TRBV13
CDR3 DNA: TGTGCCAGCAGCTTAGGCAATAGCGGGAGGCTGGTCTACGAGCAGTACTTC
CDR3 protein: CASSLGNSGRLVYEQYF

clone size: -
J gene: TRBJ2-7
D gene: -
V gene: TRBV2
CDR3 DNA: TGTGCCAGCAGTGAGGCGAGCGGGTTATCCTACGAGCAGTACTTC
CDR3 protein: CASSEASGLSYEQYF

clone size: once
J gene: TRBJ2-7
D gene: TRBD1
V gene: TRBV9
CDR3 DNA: TGTGCCAGCAGCGAGGGACAGGGTCTCGGAGGAGGCGAGCAGTACTTC
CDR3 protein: CASSEGQGLGGGEQYF

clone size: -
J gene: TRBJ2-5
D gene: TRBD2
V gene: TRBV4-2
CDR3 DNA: TGTGCCAGCCGACAGACTAGCGGGGGCTCAGAGACCCAGTACTTC
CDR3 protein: CASRQTSGGSETQYF

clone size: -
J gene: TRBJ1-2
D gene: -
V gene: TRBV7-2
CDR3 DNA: TGTGCCAGCAGCCCAGCGGAATCCTATGGCTACACCTTC
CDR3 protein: CASSPAESYGYTF

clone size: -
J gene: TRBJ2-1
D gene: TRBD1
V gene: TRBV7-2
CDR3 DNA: TGTGCCAGCAGCTCCTTTACCGACAGGGACAATGAGCAGTTCTTC
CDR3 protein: CASSSFTDRDNEQFF

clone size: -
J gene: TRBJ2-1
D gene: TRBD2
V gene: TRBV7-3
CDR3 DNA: TGTGCCAGCAGCTCCTCCGGGACTAGCGGGTGGTCCTACAATGAGCAGTTCTTC
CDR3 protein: CASSSSGTSGWSYNEQFF

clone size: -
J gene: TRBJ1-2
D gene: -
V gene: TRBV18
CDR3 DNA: TGTGCCAGCTCAACTCGGACAGTACCTATCGCTCCTAACTATGGCTACACCTTC
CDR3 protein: CASSTRTVPIAPNYGYTF

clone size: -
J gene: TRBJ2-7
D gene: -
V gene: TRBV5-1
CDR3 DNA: TGCGCCAGCAGCTTGGGTAACAGGGAATACGAGCAGTACTTC
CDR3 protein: CASSLGNREYEQYF

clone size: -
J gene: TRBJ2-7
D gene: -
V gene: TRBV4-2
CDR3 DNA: TGTGCCAGCAGCCAAGGGACAGTCTACGAGCAGTACTTC
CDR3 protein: CASSQGTVYEQYF

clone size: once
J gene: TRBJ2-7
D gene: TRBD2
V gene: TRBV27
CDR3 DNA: TGTGCCAGCAGTTTATCCACGGGGGGGCCTTACGAGCAGTACTTC
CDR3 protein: CASSLSTGGPYEQYF

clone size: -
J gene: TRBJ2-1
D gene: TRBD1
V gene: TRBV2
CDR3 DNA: TGTGCCAGCCGGAACAGGGGTGATTCGCATGAGCAGTTCTTC
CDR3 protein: CASRNRGDSHEQFF

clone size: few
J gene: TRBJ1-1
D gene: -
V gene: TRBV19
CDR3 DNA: TGTGCCAGTAGTAGATCCGGACAGATGAACACTGAAGCTTTCTTT
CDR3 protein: CASSRSGQMNTEAFF

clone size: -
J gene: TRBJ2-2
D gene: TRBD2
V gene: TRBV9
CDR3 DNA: TGTGCCAGCAGCGTAAGAGCGGGAGATCCCGGGGAGCTGTTTTTT
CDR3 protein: CASSVRAGDPGELFF

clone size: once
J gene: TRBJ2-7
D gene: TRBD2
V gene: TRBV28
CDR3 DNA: TGTGCCAGCAGTTTAGCCGGGACTAGCGGGAGTATCTACGAGCAGTACTTC
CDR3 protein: CASSLAGTSGSIYEQYF

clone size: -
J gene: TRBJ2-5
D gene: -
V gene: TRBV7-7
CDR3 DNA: TGTGCCAGCAGCCTCACAACAGGGCCGGGAGAGACCCAGTACTTC
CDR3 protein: CASSLTTGPGETQYF

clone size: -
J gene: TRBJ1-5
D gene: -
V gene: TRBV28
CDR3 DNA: TGTGCCAGCAGTAAACAGGGAGGGAACCAGCCCCAGCATTTT
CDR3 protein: CASSKQGGNQPQHF

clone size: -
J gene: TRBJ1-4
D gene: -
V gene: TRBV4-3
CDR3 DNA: TGCGCCAGCAGCCAAGAAGGTTCAGGGGCGACTAATGAAAAACTGTTTTTT
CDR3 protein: CASSQEGSGATNEKLFF

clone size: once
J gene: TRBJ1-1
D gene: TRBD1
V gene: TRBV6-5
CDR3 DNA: TGTGCCAGCAGTTACGACAGGGGTGGCACTGAAGCTTTCTTT
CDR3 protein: CASSYDRGGTEAFF

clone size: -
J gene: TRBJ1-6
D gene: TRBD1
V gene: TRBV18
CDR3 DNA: TGTGCCAGCTCAACTCGGGGACAGGGGCCGGGAGATAATTCACCCCTCCACTTT
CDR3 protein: CASSTRGQGPGDNSPLHF

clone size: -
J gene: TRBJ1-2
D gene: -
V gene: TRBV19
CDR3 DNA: TGTGCCAGTAGTATATCATCCCTTGGACAGAGGGATTGCACCTTC
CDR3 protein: CASSISSLGQRDCTF

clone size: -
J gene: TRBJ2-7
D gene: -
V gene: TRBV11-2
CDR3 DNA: TGTGCCAGCAGACACGAGGCCTACGAGCAGTACTTC
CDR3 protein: CASRHEAYEQYF

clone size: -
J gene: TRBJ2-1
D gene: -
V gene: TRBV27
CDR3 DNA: TGTGCCAGCCAACAGGGTCATGAGCAGTTCTTC
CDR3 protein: CASQQGHEQFF

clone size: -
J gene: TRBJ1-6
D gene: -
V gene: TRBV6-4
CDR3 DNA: TGTGCCAGCAGTGACAGGGAGGGTAATTCACCCCTCCACTTT
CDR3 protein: CASSDREGNSPLHF

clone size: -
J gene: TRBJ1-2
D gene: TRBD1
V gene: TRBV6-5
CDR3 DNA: TGTGCCAGCAGTTACCGTGGACAGGGCTATGGCTACACCTTC
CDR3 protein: CASSYRGQGYGYTF

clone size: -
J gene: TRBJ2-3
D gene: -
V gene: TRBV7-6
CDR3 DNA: TGTGCCAGCAGCCGAGGACAGACCACAGATACGCAGTATTTT
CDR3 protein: CASSRGQTTDTQYF